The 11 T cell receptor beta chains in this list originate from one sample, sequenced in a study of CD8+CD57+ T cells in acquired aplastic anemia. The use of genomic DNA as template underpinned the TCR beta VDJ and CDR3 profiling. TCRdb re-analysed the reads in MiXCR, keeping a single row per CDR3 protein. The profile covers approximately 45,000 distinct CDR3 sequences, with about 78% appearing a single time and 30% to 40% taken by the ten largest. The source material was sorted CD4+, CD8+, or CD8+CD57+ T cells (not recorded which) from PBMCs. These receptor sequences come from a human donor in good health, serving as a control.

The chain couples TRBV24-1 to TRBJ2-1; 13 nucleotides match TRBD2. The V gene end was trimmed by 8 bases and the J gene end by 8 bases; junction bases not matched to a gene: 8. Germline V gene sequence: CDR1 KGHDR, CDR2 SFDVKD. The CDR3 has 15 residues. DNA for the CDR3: TGTGCCACCACCGCTGGACTAGCGGGGGCCCATGAGCAGTTCTTC. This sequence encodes CATTAGLAGAHEQFF.

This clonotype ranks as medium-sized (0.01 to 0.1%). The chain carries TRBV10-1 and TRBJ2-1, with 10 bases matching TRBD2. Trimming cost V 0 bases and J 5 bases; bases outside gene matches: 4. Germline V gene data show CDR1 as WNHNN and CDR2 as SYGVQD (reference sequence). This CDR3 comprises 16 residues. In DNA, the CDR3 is TGCGCCAGCAGTGAGTCCGGACTAGCGGAGGACAATGAGCAGTTCTTC. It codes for CASSESGLAEDNEQFF.

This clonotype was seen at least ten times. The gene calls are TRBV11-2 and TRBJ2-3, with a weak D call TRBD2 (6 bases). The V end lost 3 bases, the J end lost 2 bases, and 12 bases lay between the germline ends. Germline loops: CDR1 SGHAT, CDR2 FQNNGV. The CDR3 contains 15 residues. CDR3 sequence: CASSFMAGSTDTQYF. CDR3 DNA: TGTGCCAGCAGCTTTATGGCGGGATCCACAGATACGCAGTATTTT.

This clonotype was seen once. The CDR3 nucleotides read TGCAGTGCTAGAGGACAGGACGGCTATGGCTACACCTTC. It translates to CSARGQDGYGYTF. The chain uses TRBV20-1 and TRBJ1-2; D might be TRBD1 (6 bases). The germline V and J ends were trimmed by 1 base and 4 bases, with 10 bases remaining between them. Germline V lookup: CDR1 DFQATT, CDR2 SNEGSKA (reference sequence). The CDR3 has 13 residues.

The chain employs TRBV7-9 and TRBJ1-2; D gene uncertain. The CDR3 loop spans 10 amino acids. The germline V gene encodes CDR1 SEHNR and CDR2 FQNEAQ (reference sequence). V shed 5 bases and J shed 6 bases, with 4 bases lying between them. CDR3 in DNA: TGTGCCAGCAGCGACGATGGCTACACCTTC. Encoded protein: CASSDDGYTF. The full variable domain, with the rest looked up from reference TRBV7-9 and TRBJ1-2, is DTGVSQNPRHKITKRGQNVTFRCDPISEHNRLYWYRQTLGQGPEFLTYFQNEAQLEKSRLLSDRFSAERPKGSFSTLEIQRTEQGDSAMYLCASSDDGYTFGSGTRLTVV.

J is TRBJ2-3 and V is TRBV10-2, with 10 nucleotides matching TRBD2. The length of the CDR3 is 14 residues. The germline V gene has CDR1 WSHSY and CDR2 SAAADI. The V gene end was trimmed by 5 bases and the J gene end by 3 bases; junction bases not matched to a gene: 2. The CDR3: CASSSSGGTDTQYF. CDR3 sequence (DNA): TGCGCCAGCAGTTCTAGCGGGGGAACAGATACGCAGTATTTT.

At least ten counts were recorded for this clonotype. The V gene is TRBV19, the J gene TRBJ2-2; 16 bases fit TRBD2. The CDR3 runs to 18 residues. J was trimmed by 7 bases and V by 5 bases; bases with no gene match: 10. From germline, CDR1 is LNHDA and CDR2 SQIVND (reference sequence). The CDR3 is CASSLPGLAGGAVGELFF. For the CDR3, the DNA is TGTGCCAGTAGTCTTCCGGGACTAGCGGGAGGGGCCGTCGGGGAGCTGTTTTTT.

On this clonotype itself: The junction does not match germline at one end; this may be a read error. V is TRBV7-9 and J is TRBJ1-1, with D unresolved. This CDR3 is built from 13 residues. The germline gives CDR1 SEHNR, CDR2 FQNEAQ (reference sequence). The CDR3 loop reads CASSLGWNTEAFF. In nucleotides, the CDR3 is TGCGCCAGCAGCTTGGGTTGGAACACTGAAGCTTTCTTT.

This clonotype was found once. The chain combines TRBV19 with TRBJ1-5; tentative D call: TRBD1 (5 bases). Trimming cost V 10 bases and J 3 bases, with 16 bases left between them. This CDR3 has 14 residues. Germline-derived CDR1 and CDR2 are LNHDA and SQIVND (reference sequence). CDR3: CATNFGALNQPQHF. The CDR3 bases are TGTGCCACCAATTTCGGGGCCCTCAATCAGCCCCAGCATTTT.

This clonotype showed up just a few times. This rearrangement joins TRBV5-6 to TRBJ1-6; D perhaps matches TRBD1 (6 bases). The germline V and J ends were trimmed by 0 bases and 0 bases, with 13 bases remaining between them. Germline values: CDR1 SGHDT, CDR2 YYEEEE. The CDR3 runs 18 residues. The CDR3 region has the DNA TGTGCCAGCAGCTTGGGGGGGCCTCTAAGCTCCTATAATTCACCCCTCCACTTT. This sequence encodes CASSLGGPLSSYNSPLHF.

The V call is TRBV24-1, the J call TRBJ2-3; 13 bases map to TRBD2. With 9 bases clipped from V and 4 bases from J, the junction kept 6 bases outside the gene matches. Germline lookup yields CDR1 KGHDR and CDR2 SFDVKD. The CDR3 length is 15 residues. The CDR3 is CATGRLAGGSDTQYF. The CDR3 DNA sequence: TGTGCCACCGGCCGACTAGCGGGGGGATCAGATACGCAGTATTTT.